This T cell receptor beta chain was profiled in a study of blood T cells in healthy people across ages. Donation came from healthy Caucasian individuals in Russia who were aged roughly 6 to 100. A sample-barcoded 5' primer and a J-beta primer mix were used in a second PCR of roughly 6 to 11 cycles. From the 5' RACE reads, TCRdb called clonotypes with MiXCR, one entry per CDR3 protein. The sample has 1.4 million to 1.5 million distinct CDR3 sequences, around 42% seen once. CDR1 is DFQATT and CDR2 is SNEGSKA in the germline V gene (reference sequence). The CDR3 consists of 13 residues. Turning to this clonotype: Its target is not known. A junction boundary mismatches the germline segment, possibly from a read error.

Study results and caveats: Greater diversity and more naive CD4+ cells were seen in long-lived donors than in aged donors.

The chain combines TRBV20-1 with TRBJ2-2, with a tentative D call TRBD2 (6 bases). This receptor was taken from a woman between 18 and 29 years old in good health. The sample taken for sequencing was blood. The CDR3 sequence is CSARDRPRGDLFF. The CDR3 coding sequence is TGCAGTGCTAGAGATCGACCCCGCGGGGATCTGTTTTTT.